Presented here are 16 T cell receptor beta chains from one specimen sequenced in a study of early T cells in non-severe SARS-CoV-2 infection. TCRdb ran MiXCR on the 5' RACE reads and lists one entry per CDR3 protein. In the table there are almost 85,000 distinct CDR3 sequences, 9% to 13% of which are singletons. The source material was whole blood. The receptors were gathered from an adult who was a healthcare worker with PCR-confirmed SARS-CoV-2 infection or an uninfected control (not recorded which).

The rearrangement uses TRBV11-1 and TRBJ1-1; TRBD1 matches 7 bases. J was trimmed by 3 bases and V by 6 bases; bases with no gene match: 4. The CDR3 contains 13 residues. CDR1 SGHAT and CDR2 FQDESV come from the germline V gene (reference sequence). The CDR3 DNA reads TGTGCCAGCAGTCTTGACAGGGACACTGAAGCTTTCTTT. Residues: CASSLDRDTEAFF.

This clonotype appeared many times. The chain employs TRBV29-1 and TRBJ1-1; D not certain. CDR3 size: 14 residues. From germline, CDR1 is SQVTM and CDR2 ANQGSEA. Trimming pared 3 bases from V and 0 bases from J, leaving 11 bases between. CDR3 in DNA: TGCAGCGTTGAGGTTTCGTTCGTGAACACTGAAGCTTTCTTT. This sequence encodes CSVEVSFVNTEAFF.

This CDR3 is CASAQGSRNTGELFF. In DNA, the CDR3 is TGTGCCAGCGCACAGGGTTCTCGGAACACCGGGGAGCTGTTTTTT. The chain links TRBV5-5 to TRBJ2-2; a weak D match, TRBD1 (6 bases). V lost 7 bases to trimming and J lost 1 base, with 14 bases between them. The CDR3 length is 15 residues. The germline V gene encodes CDR1 SGHKS and CDR2 YYEKEE (reference sequence).

The chain is built from TRBV20-1 and TRBJ2-3; 12 nucleotides align to TRBD2. The V segment lost 3 bases and the J segment 8 bases; nucleotides outside the gene matches: 9. The CDR3 is 15 amino acids. Germline V CDR1 and CDR2: DFQATT, SNEGSKA (reference sequence). The CDR3: CSASVMGLAGGTQYF. In nucleotides, the CDR3 is TGCAGTGCTAGTGTGATGGGACTAGCGGGTGGTACGCAGTATTTT.

This clonotype was recorded many times. J is TRBJ1-1 and V is TRBV29-1; a weak D match, TRBD1 (6 bases). Germline CDR1 and CDR2: SQVTM and ANQGSEA. CDR3 length equals 13 residues. With 4 bases removed from V and 5 bases from J, the gap between germline ends came to 14 bases. DNA for the CDR3: TGCAGCGTTGCCCCGACCCAGGGGACTGAAGCTTTCTTT. Amino acids: CSVAPTQGTEAFF.

The chain links TRBV7-3 to TRBJ2-1; 8 bases are a match to TRBD2. The CDR3 sequence is 12 residues long. Germline-derived CDR1 and CDR2 are SGHTA and FQGTGA. With V trimmed by 5 bases and J by 15 bases, 9 bases remained unmatched. CDR3 protein: CASSPDGGLGFF. In DNA form, the CDR3 reads TGTGCCAGCAGCCCCGACGGGGGACTAGGGTTCTTC.

The chain joins TRBV7-8 to TRBJ1-5; 12 bases map to TRBD1. Germline values: CDR1 SGHVS, CDR2 FQNEAQ. The V gene end was trimmed by 5 bases and the J gene end by 0 bases; junction bases not matched to a gene: 8. This CDR3 contains 18 residues. The CDR3 loop is CASSPRDRGPRSNQPQHF. In nucleotides, the CDR3 is TGTGCCAGCAGCCCCCGGGACAGGGGGCCTCGTAGCAATCAGCCCCAGCATTTT.

This clonotype was counted between two and nine times. This sequence joins TRBV12-3 or TRBV12-4 and TRBJ1-6; no clear D. Trimming cost V 2 bases and J 5 bases, with 13 bases left between them. The CDR3 sequence is 16 residues long. Here the CDR3 reads CASSLWFQRDNSPLHF. The CDR3 DNA follows: TGTGCCAGCAGTTTATGGTTCCAGAGAGATAATTCACCCCTCCACTTT.

The J gene is TRBJ1-6, the V gene TRBV11-3; 9 bases align to TRBD1. CDR3 length: 13 residues. Germline CDR1 and CDR2: SGHNT and YENEEA. Unmatched junction bases numbered 1, after V lost 6 bases and J lost 7 bases. The CDR3 DNA is TGTGCCAGCAGAGGACAGGGGAATTCACCCCTCCACTTT. This translates into CASRGQGNSPLHF.

CDR3 residues: CSVGTENQPQHF. Written as DNA, the CDR3 is TGCAGCGTTGGGACAGAAAATCAGCCCCAGCATTTT. The chain employs TRBV29-1 and TRBJ1-5; tentatively, D is TRBD1 (6 bases). The CDR3 sequence is 12 residues long. Germline V gene data show CDR1 as SQVTM and CDR2 as ANQGSEA. V lost 4 bases to trimming and J lost 4 bases, with 8 bases between them.

At least ten counts were recorded for this clonotype. CDR3 in amino acids: CASSYSSSYNEQFF. The CDR3 DNA sequence: TGTGCCAGCAGCTACTCCAGCTCCTACAATGAGCAGTTCTTC. The V and J genes are TRBV7-6 and TRBJ2-1; D remains unclear. In germline, CDR1 is SGHVS, CDR2 FNYEAQ. The germline V and J ends were trimmed by 4 bases and 0 bases, with 7 bases remaining between them. The CDR3 totals 14 residues.

This clonotype was detected ten times or more. The V and J genes are TRBV29-1 and TRBJ1-1; D is possibly TRBD1 (5 bases). With 6 bases removed from V and 5 bases from J, the gap between germline ends came to 7 bases. The CDR3 extends over 10 amino acids. Germline CDR1 reads SQVTM; CDR2 reads ANQGSEA. Written as DNA, the CDR3 is TGCAGCGTCCGACAGACTGAAGCTTTCTTT. It codes for CSVRQTEAFF. The full variable domain, its missing parts supplied by reference TRBV29-1 and TRBJ1-1, is SAVISQKPSRDICQRGTSLTIQCQVDSQVTMMFWYRQQPGQSLTLIATANQGSEATYESGFVIDKFPISRPNLTFSTLTVSNMSPEDSSIYLCSVRQTEAFFGQGTRLTVV.

Ten or more counts support this clonotype. This chain connects TRBV27 to TRBJ2-3, with a tentative D call TRBD2 (5 bases). This CDR3 region has 17 residues. Germline V CDR1 and CDR2: MNHEY, SMNVEV (reference sequence). V lost 7 bases to trimming and J lost 1 base, with 21 bases between them. The CDR3 sequence: CASTWKWPGMGTDTQYF. The CDR3 DNA reads TGTGCCAGCACCTGGAAGTGGCCGGGAATGGGCACAGATACGCAGTATTTT.

This clonotype was seen many times. The chain combines TRBV30 with TRBJ1-5; 7 bases line up with TRBD1. V lost 3 bases and J lost 1; bases outside the gene matches: 3. Germline-derived CDR1 and CDR2 are GTSNPN and SVGIG (reference sequence). CDR3 length equals 14 residues. The CDR3 reads CAWRGQMSNQPQHF. The CDR3 nucleotides read TGTGCCTGGAGGGGACAGATGAGCAATCAGCCCCAGCATTTT.

At least ten counts were recorded for this clonotype. This chain joins TRBV5-1 and TRBJ2-7; 10 bases line up with TRBD2. This CDR3 contains 17 residues. CDR1 is SGHRS, CDR2 YFSETQ, per germline. V trimming: 2 bases; J trimming: 0 bases; junction bases outside the gene matches: 8. The chain's CDR3 is CASSLGLAETSSYEQYF. The CDR3 bases are TGCGCCAGCAGCTTAGGACTAGCGGAAACTAGCTCCTACGAGCAGTACTTC. Full variable domain (outside the CDR3, taken from reference TRBV5-1 and TRBJ2-7): KAGVTQTPRYLIKTRGQQVTLSCSPISGHRSVSWYQQTPGQGLQFLFEYFSETQRNKGNFPGRFSGRQFSNSRSEMNVSTLELGDSALYLCASSLGLAETSSYEQYFGPGTRLTVT.

This clonotype was seen a few times. V gene TRBV7-2 combines with J gene TRBJ2-1; D possibly uses TRBD1 or TRBD2 (5 bases each). Trimming cost V 5 bases and J 5 bases, with 22 bases left between them. There are 17 residues in the CDR3. CDR1 and CDR2 (germline): SGHTA, FQGNSA. DNA of the CDR3: TGTGCCAGCAGCCCGAGAGGGGCAGGGTACGGTCACAATGAGCAGTTCTTC. Encoded protein: CASSPRGAGYGHNEQFF. The full variable domain, its missing parts supplied by reference TRBV7-2 and TRBJ2-1, is GAGVSQSPSNKVTEKGKDVELRCDPISGHTALYWYRQSLGQGLEFLIYFQGNSAPDKSGLPSDRFSAERTGGSVSTLTIQRTQQEDSAVYLCASSPRGAGYGHNEQFFGPGTRLTVL.